The present T cell receptor (beta chain) was sequenced within a study of blood T cells in healthy people across ages (dated by TCRdb to between 2014 and 2017). As for the study more broadly: In model experiments, template switching captured roughly one uniquely barcoded TCR beta cDNA molecule for every two T cells. Using deep sequencing normalized with unique cDNA molecular identifiers, the study measured how TCR beta repertoire diversity changes with age. Donors were grouped into four age groups: young (average approximately 15 years), middle-aged (less than 40), aged (about 59) and long-lived (about 82). To avoid experimental bias, donors of different ages were distributed randomly across sequencing lanes. The study analyzed two additional independent replicas of 1 million unique cDNA reads from the same blood draw for two donors, one aged 18 to 30 and one aged 80 or older.

Overall results and qualifications from the work: Estimates of total diversity based on one million sequenced T cells were considered lower bounds and underestimates. Because profiling used bulk unsorted PBMCs, naive and antigen-experienced compartments could not be compared conclusively. Because the CMV infection status of the donors was unknown, age-related changes in expanded clonotypes may potentially have been confounded. The long-lived group showed more naive CD4+ T cells, fewer expanded clones and increased TCR diversity than the aged group, suggesting age selection. A strong correlation was found between observed TCR beta diversity and the percentage of naive T cells measured by flow cytometry. Observed TCR beta diversity per million T cells fell roughly linearly with age, and a significant reduction was already apparent by age about 36.

The donors were some 39 Caucasian individuals from Russia, aged roughly 6 to 90 years, who were systemically healthy. Around 9.7 milliliters of peripheral blood were collected from each donor into EDTA-treated Vacutainer tubes. Ficoll-Paque density-gradient centrifugation was used to isolate PBMCs, with at least 6.5 million per sample. Trizol reagent was used to extract total RNA from the PBMCs, yielding at least 5 micrograms per sample. For every donor, flow cytometry on a PBMC aliquot measured the percentage of naive CD45RAhigh/CD27high T cells. This clonotype was detected a few times. The specificity of this receptor is unknown. No much larger clonotype is one base removed from it; base qualities were not supplied. The receptor library was made with 5' RACE. A second PCR of roughly 7 to 11 cycles was performed with a sample-barcoded 5' primer and a J-beta primer mix. Each TCR beta cDNA molecule received a unique molecular identifier from a template-switch 5' adaptor carrying 12 random nucleotides. Each sample yielded at least 2.5 million CDR3-containing paired-end reads. First-strand cDNA synthesis was performed from all RNA using the Mint cDNA synthesis kit, with priming by a TRBC-specific oligonucleotide. Following uracil-DNA glycosylase treatment, all cDNA underwent a first 18-cycle PCR with the universal primers M1SS and BC2_uni_R. Regarding the original processing steps: Each sample was normalized by randomly selecting 1 million high-quality reads, each carrying a distinct molecular identifier. Instead of being binned into consensus sequences, reads that shared molecular identifiers were thrown out. CDR3 identification, clonotype clustering and error correction used MiTCR with a Q25 quality threshold and the strictest error-elimination algorithm. Lower-bound total TCR beta diversity was estimated with a nonparametric unseen species model using Euler transformation. TCRdb redid the processing of the public reads, applying fastp at Q25 and MiXCR, and retained in-frame beta chains. Each entry is one CDR3 protein sequence, shown with its most common DNA and genes. These V and J calls are TCRdb output, not the study's own analysis. For this sample there are around 1,900,000 distinct CDR3 sequences; about two fifths appear just once. The ten largest account for approximately 22% of the sample.

Looking up the germline V gene yields CDR1 SGHDT and CDR2 YYEEEE. V lost 8 bases and J lost 8 bases, and the count of bases not matched to a germline gene is 13. From its cysteine to its phenylalanine, the CDR3 spans 14 amino acids. Solely the CDR3 DNA is kept, with 42 bases framed from the first base. The source material was blood. This chain joins TRBV5-6 to TRBJ2-3; 8 bases in the middle match TRBD2. This receptor was obtained from a human donor in good health. The DNA sequence is given as TGTGCCAGTCCGGGACTAGTTTTTGTTTCTACGCAGTATTTT. It translates to CASPGLVFVSTQYF.